One sample yielded the 9 T cell receptor gamma chains listed below, sequenced in a study of γδ T cells in repeated Plasmodium falciparum infection. Vgamma9/Vdelta2+ and Vdelta2-negative gammadelta T cells were flow-sorted from PBMC for bulk sequencing. TCRdb re-called the multiplex PCR reads through CATT. Of some 30,000 gamma-chain clones listed, 1.4% were seen once; the top ten hold roughly a fifth. Sequenced material: gamma-delta T cells from blood. The receptor set was obtained from a pool of human donors (malaria-infected and uninfected, not separated).

This clone was found a few times. This DNA's translation and the protein TCRdb lists, from a much larger clone, do not match at residue 13, likely due to a read error; the protein shown is translated from the DNA. In DNA form, the CDR3 reads TGTGCCTTGTGGGAGGTGCACGCCTACTACTTGCAGACTTATTATAAGAAACTCTTT. It encodes CALWEVHAYYLQTYYKKLF. The J gene is TRGJ1 or TRGJ2, the V gene TRGV9. The ends lost 0 bases at V and 3 bases at J; junction bases unmatched: 20. Germline CDR1 reads GITISATS; CDR2 reads ISYDGTV (reference sequence). CDR3 size: 19 residues.

This clone was detected only a few times. The protein TCRdb lists belongs to a much larger clone and differs from this DNA's translation at residue 13, which points to a read error; the protein shown is made from the DNA. V is TRGV9 and J is TRGJP. The J gene was not available in TCRdb and was assigned here by matching the DNA to germline segments. Germline V gene lookup returns CDR1 GITISATS and CDR2 ISYDGTV (reference sequence). CDR3 length: 17 amino acids. The CDR3 bases are TGTGCCTTGTGGGAGGTGGGACCGGAGTTGGGCAAAGAAATCAAGGTATTT. Translated: CALWEVGPELGKEIKVF.

Worth noting for this clone: This DNA's translation differs at residue 4 from TCRdb's protein, which comes from a much larger clone; a read error is likely, and the protein shown is translated from the DNA. The same CDR3 arises from other DNA sequences in this sample as well. The chain combines TRGV4 with TRGJ1 or TRGJ2. The J gene is not listed in TCRdb, so it was assigned here from a DNA match to germline. This CDR3 has 14 residues. J lost 4 bases, V lost 9 bases, and 15 bases had no gene match. CDR1 and CDR2 (germline): EGSTGY, YDSYTSSV. CDR3 in DNA: TGTGCCACCAGGGCCCGACACCCGTATTATAAGAAACTCTTT. This sequence encodes CATRARHPYYKKLF.

There are a few counts of this clone. TCRdb lists the protein of a much larger clone for this DNA, which differs at residue 8, so this is likely a read error; the protein given here is translated from the DNA itself. This rearrangement joins TRGV3 to TRGJ1 or TRGJ2. The J gene, left out of TCRdb, was set here by checking the DNA against germline. This CDR3 is 13 amino acids long. The V segment lost 2 bases and the J segment 8 bases; nucleotides outside the gene matches: 9. Germline loops: CDR1 VTNTFY, CDR2 YDVSTARD (reference sequence). The CDR3 protein is CATWDTQSDKKLF. Here the CDR3 DNA reads TGTGCCACCTGGGACACGCAAAGCGATAAGAAACTCTTT.

This clone was seen more than once but under ten times. The TCRdb record carries a much larger clone's protein, which differs from this DNA's translation at residue 7; a read error is the likely cause, and the protein listed here is the DNA translation. The CDR3 protein is CALWEVYPRKKLF. The CDR3 nucleotides read TGTGCCTTGTGGGAGGTGTACCCCCGTAAGAAACTCTTT. The rearrangement uses TRGV9 and TRGJ1 or TRGJ2. Matching the DNA to germline supplied the J gene, which TCRdb does not give. V lost 0 bases to trimming and J lost 9 bases; unmatched junction nucleotides: 8. The CDR3 covers 13 residues. Germline loops: CDR1 GITISATS, CDR2 ISYDGTV (reference sequence).

This clone was counted at least ten times. A read error likely explains why the TCRdb protein, taken from a much larger clone, differs from this DNA's translation at residue 6; the protein shown is translated from the DNA. This rearrangement joins TRGV9 to TRGJ1 or TRGJ2. Germline loops: CDR1 GITISATS, CDR2 ISYDGTV (reference sequence). CDR3 size: 12 residues. V shed 6 bases and J 4 bases; nucleotides not matched to a gene: 6. The CDR3 nucleotides read TGTGCCTTGTGGAATTGGTATTATAAGAAACTCTTT. Residues: CALWNWYYKKLF.

This clone was counted ten times or more. TCRdb's protein, taken from a much larger clone, differs from this DNA's translation at residue 14, likely owing to a read error; the protein displayed comes from the DNA. With the J gene uncalled, the V gene is TRGV9. Germline V gene sequence: CDR1 GITISATS, CDR2 ISYDGTV (reference sequence). The CDR3 is 16 amino acids. The CDR3 spells CALWEGKELGKKIRVF. CDR3 nucleotides: TGTGCCTTGTGGGAGGGAAAAGAGTTGGGCAAAAAAATCAGGGTATTT.

Only a few counts were recorded for this clone. TCRdb assigns this DNA the protein of a much larger clone, which departs from its translation at residue 5; this likely reflects a read error, and the protein shown comes from translating the DNA. The chain carries TRGV9 and TRGJP. The J gene, left out of TCRdb, was set here by checking the DNA against germline. The CDR3 has 18 residues. V shed 5 bases and J 3 bases; nucleotides not matched to a gene: 10. CDR1 GITISATS and CDR2 ISYDGTV come from the germline V gene (reference sequence). The CDR3 DNA reads TGTGCCTTGTGGGTGGTACCCTCGCAAGAGTTGGGCAAAAAAATCAAGGTATTT. Translated: CALWVVPSQELGKKIKVF.

The table lists this clone with a few counts. A far larger clone is one base from this, pointing to a likely read error. Other nucleotide sequences in the sample specify the same CDR3. The chain couples TRGV9 to TRGJP. TCRdb does not report a J gene; here it was assigned by matching the DNA to germline references. Germline-derived CDR1 and CDR2 are GITISATS and ISYDGTV (reference sequence). This CDR3 comprises 17 residues. The V segment lost 1 base and the J segment 13 bases; nucleotides outside the gene matches: 13. The CDR3 DNA reads TGTGCCTTGTGGGAGGTCCGGGCAGGTGGAGGCAAAAAAATCAAGGTATTT. It yields the protein CALWEVRAGGGKKIKVF.